This entry describes one TCR beta chain. The V and J ends lost 4 bases and 2 bases, in that order; junction bases with no gene match: 7. The CDR3 consists of 16 residues. Per germline, CDR1 LNHDA and CDR2 SQIVND (reference sequence). The data derive from a study of cytomegalovirus exposure and HLA in healthy donors. Separation from the 666-subject first cohort characterized the approximately 120-subject validation cohort, to which the donors belonged. Clones were read by immunoSEQ multiplex PCR, and TCRdb kept only the in-frame ones, dropping some. The table lists more than 300,000 clones, 70% to 90% of them singletons.

This TCR was sampled from a woman in her late teens or twenties in good health and CMV-seronegative. The V call is TRBV19, the J call TRBJ1-5; 8 nucleotides line up with TRBD1. Material: PBMCs. CDR3 protein: CASSTRTGPGNQPQHF. CDR3 in DNA: TGTGCCAGTAGTACCCGGACAGGGCCGGGCAATCAGCCCCAGCATTTT.